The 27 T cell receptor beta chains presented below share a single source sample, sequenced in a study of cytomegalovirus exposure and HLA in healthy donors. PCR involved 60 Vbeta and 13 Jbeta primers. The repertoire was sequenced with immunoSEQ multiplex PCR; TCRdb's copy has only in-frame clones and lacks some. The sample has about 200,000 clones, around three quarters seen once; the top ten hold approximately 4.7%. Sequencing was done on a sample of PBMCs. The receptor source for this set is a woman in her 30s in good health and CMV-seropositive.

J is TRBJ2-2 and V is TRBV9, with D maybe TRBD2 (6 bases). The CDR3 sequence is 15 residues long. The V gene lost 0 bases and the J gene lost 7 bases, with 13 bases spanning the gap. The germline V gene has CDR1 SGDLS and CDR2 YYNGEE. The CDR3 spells CASSVGGGAGGELFF. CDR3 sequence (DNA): TGTGCCAGCAGCGTAGGAGGAGGGGCGGGCGGGGAGCTGTTTTTT.

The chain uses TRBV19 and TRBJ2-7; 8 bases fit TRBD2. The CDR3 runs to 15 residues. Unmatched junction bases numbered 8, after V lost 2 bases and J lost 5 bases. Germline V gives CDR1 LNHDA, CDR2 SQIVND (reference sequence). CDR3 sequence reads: CASSINSGLGDEQYF. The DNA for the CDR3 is TGTGCCAGTAGTATAAACTCGGGACTAGGGGACGAGCAGTACTTC.

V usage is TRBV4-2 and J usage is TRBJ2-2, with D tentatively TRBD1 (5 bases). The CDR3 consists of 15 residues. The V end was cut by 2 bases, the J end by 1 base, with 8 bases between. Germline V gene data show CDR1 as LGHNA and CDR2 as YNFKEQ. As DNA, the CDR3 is TGTGCCAGCAGCCAAAATACAGGGAACACCGGGGAGCTGTTTTTT. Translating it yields CASSQNTGNTGELFF.

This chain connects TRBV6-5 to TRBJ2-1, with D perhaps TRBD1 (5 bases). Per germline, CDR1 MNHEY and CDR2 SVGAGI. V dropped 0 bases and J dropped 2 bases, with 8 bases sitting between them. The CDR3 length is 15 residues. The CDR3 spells CASSYSGQTYNEQFF. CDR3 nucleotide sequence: TGTGCCAGCAGTTACTCGGGGCAAACCTACAATGAGCAGTTCTTC.

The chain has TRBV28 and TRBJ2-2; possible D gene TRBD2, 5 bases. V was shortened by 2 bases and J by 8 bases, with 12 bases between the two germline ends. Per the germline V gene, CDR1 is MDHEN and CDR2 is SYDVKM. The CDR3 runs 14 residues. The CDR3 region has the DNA TGTGCCAGCAGTTTAAGTTTTGGGAGTGGGGAGCTGTTTTTT. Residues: CASSLSFGSGELFF.

The CDR3 region has the DNA TGTGCCAGCAGCTTAGCGGACAGGGGAGGGTCACCCCTCCACTTT. Amino acid sequence: CASSLADRGGSPLHF. J is TRBJ1-6 and V is TRBV7-8, with 9 bases that match TRBD1. This CDR3 comprises 15 residues. Looked up from germline, CDR1 is SGHVS and CDR2 is FQNEAQ. Trimming at V came to 0 bases and at J to 10 bases, leaving 4 bases not matched to a gene. Based on the CDR3 plus reference TRBV7-8 and TRBJ1-6, the full variable domain is GAGVSQSPRYKVAKRGQDVALRCDPISGHVSLFWYQQALGQGPEFLTYFQNEAQLDKSGLPSDRFFAERPEGSVSTLKIQRTQQEDSAVYLCASSLADRGGSPLHFGNGTRLTVT.

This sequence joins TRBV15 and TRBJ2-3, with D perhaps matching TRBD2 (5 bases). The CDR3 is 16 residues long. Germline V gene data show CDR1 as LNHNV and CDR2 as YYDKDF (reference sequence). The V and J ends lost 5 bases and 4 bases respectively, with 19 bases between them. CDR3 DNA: TGTGCCACCAGCCCAGAGGATAGGGCGGGTTCAGATACGCAGTATTTT. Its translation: CATSPEDRAGSDTQYF.

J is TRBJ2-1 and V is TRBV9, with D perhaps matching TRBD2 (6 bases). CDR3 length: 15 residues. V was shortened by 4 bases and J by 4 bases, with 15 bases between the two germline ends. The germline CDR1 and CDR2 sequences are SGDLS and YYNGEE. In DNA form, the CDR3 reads TGTGCCAGCAGCCCTTACCGCGGGGCGTACAATGAGCAGTTCTTC. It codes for CASSPYRGAYNEQFF. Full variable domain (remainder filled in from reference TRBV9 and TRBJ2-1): DSGVTQTPKHLITATGQRVTLRCSPRSGDLSVYWYQQSLDQGLQFLIQYYNGEERAKGNILERFSAQQFPDLHSELNLSSLELGDSALYFCASSPYRGAYNEQFFGPGTRLTVL.

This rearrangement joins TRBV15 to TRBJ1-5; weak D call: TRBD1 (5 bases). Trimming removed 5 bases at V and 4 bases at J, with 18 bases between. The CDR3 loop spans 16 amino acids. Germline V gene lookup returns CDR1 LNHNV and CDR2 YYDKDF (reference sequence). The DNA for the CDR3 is TGTGCCACCAGCGATATACAGGCGGTGGGGAATCAGCCCCAGCATTTT. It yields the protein CATSDIQAVGNQPQHF.

The CDR3 sequence is CASSLREGSYEQYF. The CDR3 DNA reads as TGTGCCAGCAGCTTACGTGAGGGATCCTACGAGCAGTACTTC. The rearrangement links TRBV7-2 to TRBJ2-7; D is perhaps TRBD2 (5 bases). Germline assignment: CDR1 SGHTA and CDR2 FQGNSA. V was cut by 2 bases and J by 1 base, with 9 bases left in between. This CDR3 comprises 14 residues.

This chain's CDR3 is CASSFTGKGYNEQFF. The CDR3 region has the DNA TGTGCCAGCAGCTTTACGGGAAAAGGCTACAATGAGCAGTTCTTC. V usage is TRBV7-9 and J usage is TRBJ2-1, with D possibly being TRBD2 (5 bases). The germline gives CDR1 SEHNR, CDR2 FQNEAQ (reference sequence). The CDR3 has 15 residues. V lost 3 bases to trimming and J lost 3 bases, with 12 bases between them.

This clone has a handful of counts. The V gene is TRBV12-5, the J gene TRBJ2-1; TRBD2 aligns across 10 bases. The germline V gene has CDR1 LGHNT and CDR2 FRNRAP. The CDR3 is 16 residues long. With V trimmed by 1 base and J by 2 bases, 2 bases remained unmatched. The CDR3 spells CASGLAAGGPYNEQFF. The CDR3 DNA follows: TGTGCTAGTGGTTTGGCAGCGGGGGGGCCCTACAATGAGCAGTTCTTC. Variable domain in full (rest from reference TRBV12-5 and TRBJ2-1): DARVTQTPRHKVTEMGQEVTMRCQPILGHNTVFWYRQTMMQGLELLAYFRNRAPLDDSGMPKDRFSAEMPDATLATLKIQPSEPRDSAVYFCASGLAAGGPYNEQFFGPGTRLTVL.

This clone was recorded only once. CDR3 loop: CASSLALNARDQETQYF. The DNA of the CDR3 is TGTGCCAGCAGCTTAGCGTTAAACGCCCGGGACCAAGAGACCCAGTACTTC. The chain has TRBV7-7 and TRBJ2-5; D not resolved. V dropped 0 bases and J dropped 0 bases, with 14 bases sitting between them. The CDR3 totals 17 residues. The germline V gene encodes CDR1 SSHAT and CDR2 FNYEAQ (reference sequence).

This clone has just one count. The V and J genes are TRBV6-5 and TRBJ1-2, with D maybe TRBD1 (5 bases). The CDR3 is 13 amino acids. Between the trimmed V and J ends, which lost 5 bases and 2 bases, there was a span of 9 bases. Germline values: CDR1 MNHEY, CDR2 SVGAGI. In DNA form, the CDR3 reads TGTGCCAGCAGTCTACAGGCGAACTATGGCTACACCTTC. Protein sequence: CASSLQANYGYTF.

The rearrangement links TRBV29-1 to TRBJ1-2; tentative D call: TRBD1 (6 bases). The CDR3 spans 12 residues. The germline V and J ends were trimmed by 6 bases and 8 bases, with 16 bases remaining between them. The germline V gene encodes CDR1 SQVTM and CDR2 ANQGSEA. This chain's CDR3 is CSVQRARGGYTF. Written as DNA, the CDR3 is TGCAGCGTCCAGAGAGCCAGGGGAGGCTACACCTTC.

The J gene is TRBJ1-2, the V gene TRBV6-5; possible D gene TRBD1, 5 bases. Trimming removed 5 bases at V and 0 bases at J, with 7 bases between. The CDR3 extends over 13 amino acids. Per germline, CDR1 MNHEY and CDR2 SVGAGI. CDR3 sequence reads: CASSRTPNYGYTF. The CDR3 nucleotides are TGTGCCAGCAGTCGGACACCTAACTATGGCTACACCTTC.

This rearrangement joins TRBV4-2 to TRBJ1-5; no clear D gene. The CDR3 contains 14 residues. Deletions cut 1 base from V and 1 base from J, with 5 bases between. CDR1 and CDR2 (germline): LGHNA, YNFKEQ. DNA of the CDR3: TGTGCCAGCAGCCAAGTCGAGAGCAATCAGCCCCAGCATTTT. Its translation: CASSQVESNQPQHF.

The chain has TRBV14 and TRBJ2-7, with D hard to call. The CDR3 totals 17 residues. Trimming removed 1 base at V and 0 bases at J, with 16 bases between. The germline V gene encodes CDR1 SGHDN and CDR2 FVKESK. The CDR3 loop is CASSQGPPGYFSYEQYF. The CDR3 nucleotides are TGTGCCAGCAGCCAAGGACCCCCAGGATACTTCTCCTACGAGCAGTACTTC.

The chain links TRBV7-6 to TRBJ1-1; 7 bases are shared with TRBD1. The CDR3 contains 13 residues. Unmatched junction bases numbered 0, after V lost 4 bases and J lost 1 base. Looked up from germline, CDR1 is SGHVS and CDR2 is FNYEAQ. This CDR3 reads CASSSGGNTEAFF. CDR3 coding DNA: TGTGCCAGCAGCTCAGGGGGGAACACTGAAGCTTTCTTT.

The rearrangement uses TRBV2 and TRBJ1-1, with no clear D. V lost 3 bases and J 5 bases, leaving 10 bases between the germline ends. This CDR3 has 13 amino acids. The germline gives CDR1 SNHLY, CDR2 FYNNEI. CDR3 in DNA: TGTGCCAGCAGTGATTATCTTTATACTGAAGCTTTCTTT. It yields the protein CASSDYLYTEAFF.

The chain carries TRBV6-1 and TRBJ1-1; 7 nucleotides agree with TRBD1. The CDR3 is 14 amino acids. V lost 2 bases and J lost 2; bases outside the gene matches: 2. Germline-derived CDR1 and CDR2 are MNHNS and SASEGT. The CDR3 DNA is TGTGCCAGCAGTGAAAGGGGGCCCAACACTGAAGCTTTCTTT. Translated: CASSERGPNTEAFF.

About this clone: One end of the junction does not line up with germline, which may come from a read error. This CDR3 is CASSQDGPGTPGVF. CDR3 bases: TGTGCCAGCAGCCAAGATGGGCCCGGGACACCAGGGGTCTTT. The J gene is TRBJ1-1, the V gene TRBV4-2, with TRBD1 as a possible D gene (6 bases). Germline CDR1 and CDR2: LGHNA and YNFKEQ. This CDR3 region has 14 residues.

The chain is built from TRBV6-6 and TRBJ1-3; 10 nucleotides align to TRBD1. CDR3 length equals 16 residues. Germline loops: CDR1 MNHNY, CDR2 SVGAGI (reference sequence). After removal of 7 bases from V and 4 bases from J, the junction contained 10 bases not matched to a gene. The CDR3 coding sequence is TGTGCCAGCAATCGCCTTGGGACAGGGGCCGGAAACACCATATATTTT. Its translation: CASNRLGTGAGNTIYF.

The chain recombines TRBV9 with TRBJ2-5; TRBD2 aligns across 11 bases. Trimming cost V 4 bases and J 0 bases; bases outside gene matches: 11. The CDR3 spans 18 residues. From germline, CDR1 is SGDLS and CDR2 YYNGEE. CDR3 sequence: CASSPWGTSGTYQETQYF. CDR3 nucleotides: TGTGCCAGCAGCCCATGGGGGACTAGCGGAACGTACCAAGAGACCCAGTACTTC.

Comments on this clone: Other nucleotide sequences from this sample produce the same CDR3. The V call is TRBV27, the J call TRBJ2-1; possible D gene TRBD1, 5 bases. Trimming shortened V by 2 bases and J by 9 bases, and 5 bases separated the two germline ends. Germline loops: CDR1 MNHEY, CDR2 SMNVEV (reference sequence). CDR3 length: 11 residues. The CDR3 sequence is CASSLRGEQFF. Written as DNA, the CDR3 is TGTGCCAGCAGTTTAAGGGGTGAGCAGTTCTTC.

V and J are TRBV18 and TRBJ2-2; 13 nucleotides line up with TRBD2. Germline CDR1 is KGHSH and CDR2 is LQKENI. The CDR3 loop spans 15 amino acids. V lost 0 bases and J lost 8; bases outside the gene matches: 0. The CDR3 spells CASSPPGLAGGELFF. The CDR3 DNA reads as TGTGCCAGCTCACCACCGGGACTAGCGGGAGGGGAGCTGTTTTTT. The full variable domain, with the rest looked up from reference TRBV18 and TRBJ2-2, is NAGVMQNPRHLVRRRGQEARLRCSPMKGHSHVYWYRQLPEEGLKFMVYLQKENIIDESGMPKERFSAEFPKEGPSILRIQQVVRGDSAAYFCASSPPGLAGGELFFGEGSRLTVL.

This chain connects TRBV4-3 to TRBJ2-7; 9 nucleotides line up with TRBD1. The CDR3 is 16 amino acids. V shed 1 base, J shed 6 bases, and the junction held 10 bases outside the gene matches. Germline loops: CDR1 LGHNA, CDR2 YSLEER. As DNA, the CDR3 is TGCGCCAGCAGCCAAGGGCCGGGACAGGGTGATCCCGAGCAGTACTTC. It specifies CASSQGPGQGDPEQYF.